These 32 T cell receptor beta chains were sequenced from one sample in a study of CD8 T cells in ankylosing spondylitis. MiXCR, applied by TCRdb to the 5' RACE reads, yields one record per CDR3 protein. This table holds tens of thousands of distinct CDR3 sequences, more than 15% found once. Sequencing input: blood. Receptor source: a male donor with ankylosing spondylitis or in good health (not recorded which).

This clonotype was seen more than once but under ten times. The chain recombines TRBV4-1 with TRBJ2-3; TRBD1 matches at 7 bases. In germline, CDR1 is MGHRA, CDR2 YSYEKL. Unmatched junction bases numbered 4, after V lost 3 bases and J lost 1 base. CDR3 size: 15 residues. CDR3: CASSHHGTGTDTQYF. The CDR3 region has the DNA TGCGCCAGCAGCCATCATGGGACAGGCACAGATACGCAGTATTTT.

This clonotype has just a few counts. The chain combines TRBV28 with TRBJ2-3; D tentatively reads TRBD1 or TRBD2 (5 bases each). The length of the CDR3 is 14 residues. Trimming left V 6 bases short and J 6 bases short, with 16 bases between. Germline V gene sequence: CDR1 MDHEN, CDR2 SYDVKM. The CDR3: CASSRGAASDTQYF. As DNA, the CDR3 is TGTGCCAGCAGCCGAGGGGCGGCCAGCGATACGCAGTATTTT. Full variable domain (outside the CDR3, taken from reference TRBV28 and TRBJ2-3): DVKVTQSSRYLVKRTGEKVFLECVQDMDHENMFWYRQDPGLGLRLIYFSYDVKMKEKGDIPEGYSVSREKKERFSLILESASTNQTSMYLCASSRGAASDTQYFGPGTRLTVL.

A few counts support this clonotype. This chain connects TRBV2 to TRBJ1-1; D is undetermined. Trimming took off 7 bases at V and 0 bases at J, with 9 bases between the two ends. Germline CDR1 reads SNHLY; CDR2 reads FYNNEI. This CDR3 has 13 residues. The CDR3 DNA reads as TGTGCCAGCACCGTCAGCATGAACACTGAAGCTTTCTTT. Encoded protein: CASTVSMNTEAFF.

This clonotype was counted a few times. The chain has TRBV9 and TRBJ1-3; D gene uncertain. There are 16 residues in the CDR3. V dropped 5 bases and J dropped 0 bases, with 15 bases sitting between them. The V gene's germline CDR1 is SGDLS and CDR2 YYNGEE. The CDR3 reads CASRPLEGFSGNTIYF. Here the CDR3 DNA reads TGTGCCAGCAGACCCCTGGAAGGCTTCTCTGGAAACACCATATATTTT.

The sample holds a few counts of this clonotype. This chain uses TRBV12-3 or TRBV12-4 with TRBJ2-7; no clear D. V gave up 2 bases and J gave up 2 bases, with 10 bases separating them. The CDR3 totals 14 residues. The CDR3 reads CASSLSGSTYEQYF. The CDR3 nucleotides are TGTGCCAGCAGTTTAAGTGGGTCCACCTACGAGCAGTACTTC.

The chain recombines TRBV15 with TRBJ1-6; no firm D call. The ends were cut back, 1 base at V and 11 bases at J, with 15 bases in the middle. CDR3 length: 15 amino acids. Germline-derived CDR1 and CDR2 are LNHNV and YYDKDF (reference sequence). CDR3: CATSRGAPPGPPLHF. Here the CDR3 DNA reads TGTGCCACCAGCAGAGGGGCGCCGCCCGGGCCACCCCTCCACTTT. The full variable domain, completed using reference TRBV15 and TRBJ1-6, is DAMVIQNPRYQVTQFGKPVTLSCSQTLNHNVMYWYQQKSSQAPKLLFHYYDKDFNNEADTPDNFQSRRPNTSFCFLDIRSPGLGDTAMYLCATSRGAPPGPPLHFGNGTRLTVT.

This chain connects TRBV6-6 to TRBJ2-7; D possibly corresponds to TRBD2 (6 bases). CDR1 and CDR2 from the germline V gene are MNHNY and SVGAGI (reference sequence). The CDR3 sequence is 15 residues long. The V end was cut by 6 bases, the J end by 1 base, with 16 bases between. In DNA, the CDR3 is TGTGCCAGCAGCCTTAGCGGCCGAGGGTCCTACGAGCAGTACTTC. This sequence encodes CASSLSGRGSYEQYF.

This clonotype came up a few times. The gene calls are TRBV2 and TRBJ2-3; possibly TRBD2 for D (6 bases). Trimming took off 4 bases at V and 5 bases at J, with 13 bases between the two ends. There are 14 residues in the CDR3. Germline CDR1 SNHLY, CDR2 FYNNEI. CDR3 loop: CASSAGRRGDTQYF. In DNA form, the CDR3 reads TGTGCCAGCAGTGCGGGCCGGCGGGGAGATACGCAGTATTTT. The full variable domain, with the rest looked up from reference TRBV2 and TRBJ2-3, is EPEVTQTPSHQVTQMGQEVILRCVPISNHLYFYWYRQILGQKVEFLVSFYNNEISEKSEIFDDQFSVERPDGSNFTLKIRSTKLEDSAMYFCASSAGRRGDTQYFGPGTRLTVL.

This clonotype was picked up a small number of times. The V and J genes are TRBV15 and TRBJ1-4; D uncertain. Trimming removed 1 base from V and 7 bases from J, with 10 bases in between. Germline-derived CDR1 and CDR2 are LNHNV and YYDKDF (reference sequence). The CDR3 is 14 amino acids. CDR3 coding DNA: TGTGCCACCAGCAGAGTAGACGGGAGTGAAAAACTGTTTTTT. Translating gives CATSRVDGSEKLFF.

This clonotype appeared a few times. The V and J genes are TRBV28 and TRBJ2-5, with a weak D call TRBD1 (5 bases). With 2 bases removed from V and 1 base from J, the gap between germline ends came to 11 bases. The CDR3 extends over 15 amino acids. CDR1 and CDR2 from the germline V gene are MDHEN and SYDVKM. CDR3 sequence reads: CASSLQGFGQETQYF. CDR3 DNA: TGTGCCAGCAGTTTACAGGGTTTTGGCCAAGAGACCCAGTACTTC.

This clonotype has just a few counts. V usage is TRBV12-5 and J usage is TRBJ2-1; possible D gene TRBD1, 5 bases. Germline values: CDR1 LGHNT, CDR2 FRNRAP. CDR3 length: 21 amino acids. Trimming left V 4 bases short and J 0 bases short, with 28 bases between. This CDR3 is CASGSRLLGAGFGFSYNEQFF. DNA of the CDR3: TGTGCTAGTGGTTCCCGCCTCCTTGGGGCAGGGTTTGGCTTCTCCTACAATGAGCAGTTCTTC.

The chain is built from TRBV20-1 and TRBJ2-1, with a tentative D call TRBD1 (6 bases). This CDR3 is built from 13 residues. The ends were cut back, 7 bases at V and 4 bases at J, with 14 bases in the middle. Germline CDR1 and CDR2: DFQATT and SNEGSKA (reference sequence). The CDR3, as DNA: TGCAGTGGGGGGCCCGCAGTTTACAATGAGCAGTTCTTC. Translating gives CSGGPAVYNEQFF.

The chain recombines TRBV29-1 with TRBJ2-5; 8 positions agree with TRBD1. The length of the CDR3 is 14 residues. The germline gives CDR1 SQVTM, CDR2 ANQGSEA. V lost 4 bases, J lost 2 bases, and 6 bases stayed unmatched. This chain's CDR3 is CSVGRTGLQETQYF. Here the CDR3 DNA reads TGCAGCGTTGGAAGGACAGGGCTTCAAGAGACCCAGTACTTC.

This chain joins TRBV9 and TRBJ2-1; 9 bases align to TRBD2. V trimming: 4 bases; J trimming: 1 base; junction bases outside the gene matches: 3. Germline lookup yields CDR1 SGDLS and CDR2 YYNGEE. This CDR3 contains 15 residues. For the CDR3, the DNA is TGTGCCAGCAGCTCGCTAGCGGGATCCTACAATGAGCAGTTCTTC. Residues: CASSSLAGSYNEQFF.

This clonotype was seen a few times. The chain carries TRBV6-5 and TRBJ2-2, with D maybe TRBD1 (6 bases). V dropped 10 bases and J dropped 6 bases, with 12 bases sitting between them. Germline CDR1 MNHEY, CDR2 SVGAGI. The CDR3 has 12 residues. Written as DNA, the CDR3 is TGTGCCACAGGGGAGTGGGCCGGGGAGCTGTTTTTT. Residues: CATGEWAGELFF.

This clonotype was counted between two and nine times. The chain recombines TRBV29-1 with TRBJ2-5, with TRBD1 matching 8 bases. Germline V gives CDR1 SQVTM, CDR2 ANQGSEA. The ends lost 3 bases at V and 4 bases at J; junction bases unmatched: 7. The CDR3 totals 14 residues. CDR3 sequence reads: CSVDGQGWRETQYF. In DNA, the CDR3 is TGCAGCGTTGACGGACAGGGATGGAGAGAGACCCAGTACTTC.

The CDR3 DNA reads TGTGCCAGCAGCTTAAACGGTCTAGCAAGCGATACGCAGTATTTT. This gives the protein CASSLNGLASDTQYF. V and J are TRBV7-3 and TRBJ2-3; D is possibly TRBD2 (5 bases). Germline CDR1 and CDR2: SGHTA and FQGTGA. The CDR3 extends over 15 amino acids. V gave up 1 base and J gave up 6 bases, with 14 bases separating them. Full variable domain (rest looked up from reference TRBV7-3 and TRBJ2-3): GAGVSQTPSNKVTEKGKYVELRCDPISGHTALYWYRQSLGQGPEFLIYFQGTGAADDSGLPNDRFFAVRPEGSVSTLKIQRTERGDSAVYLCASSLNGLASDTQYFGPGTRLTVL.

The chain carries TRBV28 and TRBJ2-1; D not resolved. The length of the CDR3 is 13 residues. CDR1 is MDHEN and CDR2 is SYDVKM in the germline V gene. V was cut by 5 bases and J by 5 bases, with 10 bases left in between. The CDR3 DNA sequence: TGTGCCAGCAGTGGGTTCCTGGACAATGAGCAGTTCTTC. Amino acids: CASSGFLDNEQFF.

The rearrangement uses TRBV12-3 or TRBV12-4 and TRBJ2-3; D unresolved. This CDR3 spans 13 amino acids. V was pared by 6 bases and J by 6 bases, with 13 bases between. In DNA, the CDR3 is TGTGCCAGCAGGAGGAACGGGCCTGATACGCAGTATTTT. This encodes CASRRNGPDTQYF.

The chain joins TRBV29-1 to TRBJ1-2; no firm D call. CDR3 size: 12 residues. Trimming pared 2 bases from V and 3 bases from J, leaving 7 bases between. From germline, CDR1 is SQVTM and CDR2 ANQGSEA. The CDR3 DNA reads TGCAGCGTTGAAAAAGAGCACTATGGCTACACCTTC. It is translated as CSVEKEHYGYTF.

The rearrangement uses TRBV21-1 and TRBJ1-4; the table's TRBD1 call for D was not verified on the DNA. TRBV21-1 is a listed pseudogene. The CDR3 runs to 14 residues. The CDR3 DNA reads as TGTGCCAGCGGACCGGGACAAGATAATGAAAAACTGTTTTTT. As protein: CASGPGQDNEKLFF.

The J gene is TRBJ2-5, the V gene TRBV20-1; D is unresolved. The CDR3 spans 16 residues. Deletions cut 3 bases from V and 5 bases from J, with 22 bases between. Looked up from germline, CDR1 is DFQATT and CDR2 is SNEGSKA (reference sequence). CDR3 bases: TGCAGTGCTAGGGTCCAAGCATTGGGCCTCGCGGAGACCCAGTACTTC. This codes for CSARVQALGLAETQYF.

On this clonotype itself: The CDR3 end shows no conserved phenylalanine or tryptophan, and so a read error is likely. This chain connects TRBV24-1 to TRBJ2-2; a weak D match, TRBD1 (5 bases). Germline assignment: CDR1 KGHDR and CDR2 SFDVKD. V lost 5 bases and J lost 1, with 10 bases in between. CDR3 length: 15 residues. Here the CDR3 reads CATSAPDRNTGELFS. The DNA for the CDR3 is TGTGCCACCAGTGCCCCTGACAGGAACACCGGGGAGCTGTTTTCT.

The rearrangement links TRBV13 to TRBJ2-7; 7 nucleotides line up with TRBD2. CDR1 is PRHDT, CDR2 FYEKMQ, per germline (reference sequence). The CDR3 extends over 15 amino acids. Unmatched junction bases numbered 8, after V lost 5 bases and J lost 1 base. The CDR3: CASSPRGSASYEQYF. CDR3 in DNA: TGTGCCAGCAGCCCCCGCGGGAGTGCGTCCTACGAGCAGTACTTC.

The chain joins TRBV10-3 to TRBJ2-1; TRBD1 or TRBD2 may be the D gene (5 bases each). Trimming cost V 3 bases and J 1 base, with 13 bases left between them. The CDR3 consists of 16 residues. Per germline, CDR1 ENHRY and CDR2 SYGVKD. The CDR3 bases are TGTGCCATCAGTGATCCGTTGAGGGGTTCCTACAATGAGCAGTTCTTC. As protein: CAISDPLRGSYNEQFF.

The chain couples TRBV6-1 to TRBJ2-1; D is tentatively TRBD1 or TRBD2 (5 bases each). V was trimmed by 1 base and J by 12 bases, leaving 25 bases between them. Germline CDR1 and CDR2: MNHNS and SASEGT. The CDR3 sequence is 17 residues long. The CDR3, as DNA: TGTGCCAGCAGTGAAGTGGGACGGCCAACAACCCCAATGAGGCAGTTCTTC. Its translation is CASSEVGRPTTPMRQFF.

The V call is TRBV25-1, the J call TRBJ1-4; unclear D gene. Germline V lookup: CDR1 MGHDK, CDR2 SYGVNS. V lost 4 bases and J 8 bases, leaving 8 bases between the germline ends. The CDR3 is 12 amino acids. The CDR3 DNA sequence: TGTGCCAGCAGTGGATATGGAGAAAAACTGTTTTTT. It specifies CASSGYGEKLFF.

The CDR3 bases are TGTGCCAGCAGCGAGTTAGCGGGAGAGACCGGGGAGCTGTTTTTT. Protein product: CASSELAGETGELFF. This chain joins TRBV7-2 and TRBJ2-2; 9 bases align to TRBD2. The trim removed 5 bases at V and 5 bases at J, leaving 6 bases unmatched. The CDR3 runs to 15 residues. Germline values: CDR1 SGHTA, CDR2 FQGNSA.

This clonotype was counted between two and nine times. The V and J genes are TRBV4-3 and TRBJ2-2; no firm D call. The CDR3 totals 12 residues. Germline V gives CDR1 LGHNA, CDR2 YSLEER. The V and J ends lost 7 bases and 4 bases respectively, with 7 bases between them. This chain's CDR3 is CASKGVTGELFF. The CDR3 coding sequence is TGCGCCAGCAAGGGCGTCACCGGGGAGCTGTTTTTT.

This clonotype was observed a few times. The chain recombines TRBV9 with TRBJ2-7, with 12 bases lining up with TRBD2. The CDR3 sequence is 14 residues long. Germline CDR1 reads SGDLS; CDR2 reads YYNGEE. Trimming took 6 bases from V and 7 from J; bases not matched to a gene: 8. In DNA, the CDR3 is TGTGCCAGCACTCTAGCGGGAGGGCCTGGGGAGCAGTACTTC. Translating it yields CASTLAGGPGEQYF.

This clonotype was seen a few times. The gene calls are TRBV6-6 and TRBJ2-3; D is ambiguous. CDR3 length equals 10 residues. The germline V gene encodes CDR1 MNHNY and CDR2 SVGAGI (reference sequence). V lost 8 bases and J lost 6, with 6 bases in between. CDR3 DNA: TGTGCCAGCGAGTCCGATACGCAGTATTTT. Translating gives CASESDTQYF.

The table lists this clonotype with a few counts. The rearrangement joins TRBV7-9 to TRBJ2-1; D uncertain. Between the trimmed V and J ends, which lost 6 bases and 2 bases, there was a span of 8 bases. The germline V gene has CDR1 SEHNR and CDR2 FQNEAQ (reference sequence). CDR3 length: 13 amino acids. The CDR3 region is CASSPPPYNEQFF. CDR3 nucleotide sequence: TGTGCCAGCAGTCCCCCGCCCTACAATGAGCAGTTCTTC.